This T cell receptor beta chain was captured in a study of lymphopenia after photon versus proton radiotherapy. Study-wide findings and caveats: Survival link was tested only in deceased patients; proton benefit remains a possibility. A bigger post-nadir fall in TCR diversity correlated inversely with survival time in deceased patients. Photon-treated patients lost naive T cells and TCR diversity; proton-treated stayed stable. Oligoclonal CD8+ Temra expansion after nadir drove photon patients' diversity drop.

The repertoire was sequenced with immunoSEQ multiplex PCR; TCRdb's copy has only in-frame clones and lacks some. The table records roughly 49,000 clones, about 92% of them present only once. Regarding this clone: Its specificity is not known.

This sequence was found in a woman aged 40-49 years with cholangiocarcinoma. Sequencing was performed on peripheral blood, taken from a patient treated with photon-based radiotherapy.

The CDR3 sequence is CATWDSKNIQYF. The CDR3 nucleotides read TGTGCCACCTGGGACAGCAAAAACATTCAGTACTTC. The chain recombines TRBV6-5 with TRBJ2-4; 7 bases agree with TRBD1. Per germline, CDR1 MNHEY and CDR2 SVGAGI. The ends lost 10 bases at V and 3 bases at J; junction bases unmatched: 3. The CDR3 is 12 amino acids.